This TCR beta chain originates from a study of cytomegalovirus exposure and HLA in healthy donors. Study overall: Early on, a data release was issued that held some 91 million unique TCRs from HLA-typed donors.

A multiplex PCR was run with 60 Vbeta primers and 13 Jbeta primers. Assay: immunoSEQ multiplex PCR; the TCRdb copy retains only in-frame clones and omits some. This repertoire shows over 110,000 clones, 82% found once; its top ten account for less than 3%. This CDR3 has 17 amino acids. With V trimmed by 5 bases and J by 7 bases, 16 bases remained unmatched. Germline CDR1 and CDR2: SEHNR and FQNEAQ (reference sequence). The chain has TRBV7-9 and TRBJ2-1; 8 bases map to TRBD2. The clonotype originates from a male donor in good health and CMV-seronegative. Source material: PBMCs. Written as DNA, the CDR3 is TGTGCCAGCAGCCCCGTTGGGGTAGCGGGGATGGGAAATGAGCAGTTCTTC. This codes for CASSPVGVAGMGNEQFF. The complete variable domain, with remaining parts taken from reference TRBV7-9 and TRBJ2-1, reads DTGVSQNPRHKITKRGQNVTFRCDPISEHNRLYWYRQTLGQGPEFLTYFQNEAQLEKSRLLSDRFSAERPKGSFSTLEIQRTEQGDSAMYLCASSPVGVAGMGNEQFFGPGTRLTVL.